The source of this T cell receptor (beta chain) is a study of blood T cell repertoires in COVID-19. On the study more broadly: Samples of COVID-19 (acute and convalescent) were obtained from the United States, Italy and Spain. Sources were T cells, B-cell-depleted T cells, or PBMCs; the material itself was cDNA or gDNA.

Repertoires were generated with immunoSEQ multiplex PCR, while TCRdb's copy carries only in-frame clones and drops some. The data show approximately 150,000 clones, around three quarters seen once. The receptor was derived from a man in his forties or fifties with active or convalescent COVID-19. The source material was peripheral blood.

Here the CDR3 DNA reads TGCACCAGCAGCCCCGGGACTAGCGGGAGGGCCCCCTACGAGCAGTACTTC. It translates to CTSSPGTSGRAPYEQYF. V usage is TRBV1 and J usage is TRBJ2-7; the table's D call, TRBD2, was not checked against the DNA. TRBV1 corresponds to a pseudogene. The CDR3 covers 17 residues.